A selection of T cell receptor beta chains follows, all from one sample in a study of T cells in Graves' hyperthyroidism and ophthalmopathy. TCRdb reprocessed the multiplex PCR reads with MiXCR, giving one entry per CDR3 protein. The sample has about 410,000 distinct CDR3 sequences, about 14% seen once. What was sequenced was blood. The receptor set was obtained from a woman aged 25 to 45 with Graves' ophthalmopathy. Each CDR3 is given with its conserved first and last residue. D genes are given only for firm matches. Part of the rows lack a size; the others show once, few, many or a class for expanded clones.

cdr3_length j_call v_call clone_size d_call cdr3_nt cdr3_aa
16 TRBJ2-7 TRBV5-4 few TRBD1 TGTGCCAGCAGCTTGGGGGTAAGGACAGGGGGATACGAGCGGTACTTC CASSLGVRTGGYERYF
16 TRBJ1-6 TRBV2 many . TGTGCCAGCAGGGAAGACCCGGGACGGACGAATTCACCCCTCCACTTT CASREDPGRTNSPLHF
14 TRBJ1-2 TRBV27 many . TGTGCCAGCAGACGAGGGGGGGCTAGTTTTGGCTACACCTTC CASRRGGASFGYTF
12 TRBJ1-5 TRBV20-1 few . TGCAGTGCTAGCGCCGGGAATCAGCCCCAGCATTTT CSASAGNQPQHF
17 TRBJ2-1 TRBV12-3/TRBV12-4 . TRBD2 TGTGCCAGGAGTTTAGCGCAAGGTAGCGGGGGCTACAATGAGCAGCTCTTC CARSLAQGSGGYNEQLF
14 TRBJ1-2 TRBV19 . TRBD1 TGTGCCAGTAGTAGGGACAGGGACGGCTATGGCTACACCTTC CASSRDRDGYGYTF
13 TRBJ2-5 TRBV25-1 . . TGTGCCAGCAGTTTATGGAGGCAAGAGACCCAGTACTTC CASSLWRQETQYF
13 TRBJ1-5 TRBV24-1 many . TGTGCCACCAGTGATCGGAGCAATCAGCCCCAGCATTTT CATSDRSNQPQHF
15 TRBJ2-2 TRBV12-3/TRBV12-4 few TRBD2 TGTGCCAGCAGTTTAAGCGGGGGGCCCACCGGGGAGCTGTTTTTT CASSLSGGPTGELFF
17 TRBJ1-6 TRBV6-1 many . TGTGCCAGCAGTGAACGCCCCCTGAGAGGGACTAATTCACCCCTCCACTTT CASSERPLRGTNSPLHF
17 TRBJ2-2 TRBV18 many TRBD2 TGTGCCAGCTCACCTCGAGCGGGGGACACGAACACCGGGGAGCTGTTTTTT CASSPRAGDTNTGELFF
15 TRBJ2-2 TRBV20-1 many TRBD2 TGCAGTGCCGACGGGGGGGCGTTAGGCACCGGGGAGCTGTTTTTT CSADGGALGTGELFF
16 TRBJ2-3 TRBV13 many TRBD2 TGTGCCAGCAGCCCCTCGGAGACTAGCGGGAGAGATACGCAGTATTTT CASSPSETSGRDTQYF
14 TRBJ2-7 TRBV3-1 many . TGTGCCAGCAGCCAGGCAGGGAGGTCTGACGAGCAGTACTTC CASSQAGRSDEQYF
14 TRBJ1-2 TRBV7-9 few . TGTGCCAGCAGCTTAGGATTATCGGGAGACGGCTACACCTTC CASSLGLSGDGYTF
15 TRBJ2-4 TRBV7-2 many . TGTGCCAGCAGCTTAGCGGCCCGGGCCAAAAACATTCAGTACTTC CASSLAARAKNIQYF
15 TRBJ2-1 TRBV19 . . TGTGCCAGTAGTATTACGTCGGCCGGTCATAATGAGCAGATCTTC CASSITSAGHNEQIF